Detailed here is one TCR beta chain. This entry is derived from a study of blood T cell repertoires in COVID-19. The assay was immunoSEQ multiplex PCR, and TCRdb's table has in-frame clones only and misses some. This sample has about 200,000 clones, with approximately 92% found just once. V dropped 1 base and J dropped 7 bases, with 8 bases sitting between them. The CDR3 is made up of 14 amino acids. Germline values: CDR1 LGHNA, CDR2 YNFKEQ. The V and J genes are TRBV4-2 and TRBJ1-6, with D uncertain. Material for sequencing was peripheral blood. The receptor's source is a middle-aged man with acute or convalescent COVID-19. The CDR3 nucleotides read TGTGCCAGCAGCCAAGCGGGGATGAATTCACCCCTCCACTTT. This gives the protein CASSQAGMNSPLHF.